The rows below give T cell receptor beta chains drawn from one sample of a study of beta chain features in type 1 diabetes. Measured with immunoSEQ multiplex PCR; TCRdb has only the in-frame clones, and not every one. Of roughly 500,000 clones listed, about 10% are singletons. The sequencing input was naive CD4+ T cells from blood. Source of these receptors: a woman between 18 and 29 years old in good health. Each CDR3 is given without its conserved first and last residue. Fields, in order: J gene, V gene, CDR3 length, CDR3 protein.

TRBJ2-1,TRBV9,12,ASSVLGGNNEQF
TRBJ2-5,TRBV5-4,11,ASSFVYQETQY
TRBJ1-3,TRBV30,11,AWSLVSGNTIY
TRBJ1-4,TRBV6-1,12,ASCSGATNEKLF
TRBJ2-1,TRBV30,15,AWEPALLGTPYNEQF
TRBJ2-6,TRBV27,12,ASSYRTGANVLT
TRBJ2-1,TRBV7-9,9,ATQGLNEQF
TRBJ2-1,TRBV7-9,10,ASSTQYREQF
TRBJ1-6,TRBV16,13,ASTRHGILNSPLH
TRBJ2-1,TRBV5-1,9,ASSLNGEQF
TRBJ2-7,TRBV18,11,ASSPPGGNEQY
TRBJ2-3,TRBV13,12,ASQKRGGTDTQY
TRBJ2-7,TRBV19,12,ASSRRQGDYEQY
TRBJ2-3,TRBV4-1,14,ASSQQRDSYTDTQY
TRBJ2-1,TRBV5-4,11,ASSLTVNNEQF
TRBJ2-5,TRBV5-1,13,ASSLVTGGQETQY
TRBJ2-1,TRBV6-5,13,ASSADRGSNNEQF
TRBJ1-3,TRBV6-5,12,ASRSTYSGNTIY
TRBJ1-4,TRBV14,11,ASSPGQSEKLF
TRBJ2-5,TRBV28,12,ASITSGRQETQY
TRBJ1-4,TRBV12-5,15,ASGLVQGDMPEEKLF
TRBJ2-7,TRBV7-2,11,ASSPGHAYEQY